The 10 T cell receptor beta chains in this list originate from one sample, sequenced in a study of cytomegalovirus exposure and HLA in healthy donors. The PCR employed 60 Vbeta primers together with 13 Jbeta primers. Generated by immunoSEQ multiplex PCR, the TCRdb table keeps only in-frame clones and is missing some. Of approximately 180,000 clones in the sample, around 81% were seen once. The sample comprised PBMCs. These receptors all stem from a man between 18 and 35 years old in good health and CMV-seronegative.

The V and J genes are TRBV5-5 and TRBJ1-1; maybe TRBD1 (6 bases). Per the germline V gene, CDR1 is SGHKS and CDR2 is YYEKEE (reference sequence). The CDR3 contains 16 residues. The germline V and J ends were trimmed by 0 bases and 4 bases, with 16 bases remaining between them. This CDR3 is CASSLELRGGGTEAFF. The CDR3 DNA reads TGTGCCAGCAGCTTGGAACTAAGGGGGGGAGGCACTGAAGCTTTCTTT.

The chain recombines TRBV5-1 with TRBJ2-7; 7 nucleotides match TRBD2. Germline V gene sequence: CDR1 SGHRS, CDR2 YFSETQ. The CDR3 sequence is 18 residues long. J was trimmed by 0 bases and V by 0 bases; bases with no gene match: 12. Here the CDR3 DNA reads TGCGCCAGCAGCTTGGCCCCAGCGGGACTTACCCTCTCCTACGAGCAGTACTTC. It yields the protein CASSLAPAGLTLSYEQYF.

Remarks on this clone: The sample holds other DNA sequences that translate to the same CDR3. This chain uses TRBV5-1 with TRBJ1-6, with 7 bases identical to TRBD1. V lost 4 bases and J lost 6; bases outside the gene matches: 4. This CDR3 is built from 14 residues. Germline loops: CDR1 SGHRS, CDR2 YFSETQ. CDR3 region: CASSVDRVNSPLHF. CDR3 in DNA: TGCGCCAGCAGCGTAGACAGGGTTAATTCACCCCTCCACTTT.

The chain combines TRBV4-3 with TRBJ2-6; D may be TRBD1 (6 bases). The CDR3 runs 16 residues. Germline CDR1 LGHNA, CDR2 YSLEER. The germline V and J ends were trimmed by 0 bases and 1 base, with 7 bases remaining between them. The chain's CDR3 is CASSQDTGSGANVLTF. The DNA for the CDR3 is TGCGCCAGCAGCCAAGATACAGGGTCTGGGGCCAACGTCCTGACTTTC.

This rearrangement joins TRBV7-2 to TRBJ2-3; 9 bases map to TRBD1. The CDR3 runs to 17 residues. J was trimmed by 1 base and V by 5 bases; bases with no gene match: 10. The germline gives CDR1 SGHTA, CDR2 FQGNSA. CDR3 in DNA: TGTGCCAGCAGCCCCCACGGGACAGGGTCAGGCACAGATACGCAGTATTTT. Encoded protein: CASSPHGTGSGTDTQYF.

The rearrangement uses TRBV28 and TRBJ1-2; 8 bases are a match to TRBD1. This CDR3 is built from 16 residues. V lost 2 bases and J lost 7; bases outside the gene matches: 12. In germline, CDR1 is MDHEN, CDR2 SYDVKM. This chain's CDR3 is CASSLRQGATLGGYTF. CDR3 nucleotide sequence: TGTGCCAGCAGTTTACGGCAGGGGGCGACTTTAGGTGGCTACACCTTC.

The chain combines TRBV7-2 with TRBJ2-5; tentative D call: TRBD2 (5 bases). Per the germline V gene, CDR1 is SGHTA and CDR2 is FQGNSA. The length of the CDR3 is 13 residues. The V gene lost 7 bases and the J gene lost 0 bases, with 9 bases spanning the gap. CDR3 coding DNA: TGTGCCAGCACCAAGCGGTACCAAGAGACCCAGTACTTC. Residues: CASTKRYQETQYF.

The chain couples TRBV5-4 to TRBJ2-3; 9 bases agree with TRBD2. The CDR3 totals 16 residues. Germline assignment: CDR1 SGHNT and CDR2 YYREEE (reference sequence). The ends lost 6 bases at V and 1 base at J; junction bases unmatched: 9. In DNA form, the CDR3 reads TGTGCCAGCACGGCTAGCGGGGCCCCTCGCACAGATACGCAGTATTTT. Translation gives CASTASGAPRTDTQYF.

This chain links TRBV2 with TRBJ1-2, with 10 bases aligning to TRBD1. Germline V gives CDR1 SNHLY, CDR2 FYNNEI. V lost 6 bases and J lost 5; bases outside the gene matches: 3. The length of the CDR3 is 13 residues. The CDR3 DNA reads TGTGCCAGCAGGGGGACAGGGGAGTATGGCTACACCTTC. Translation gives CASRGTGEYGYTF.

In this sample, this clone turned up a few times. The rearrangement uses TRBV4-2 and TRBJ2-7, with 8 bases lining up with TRBD2. This CDR3 is built from 16 residues. The V gene end was trimmed by 0 bases and the J gene end by 4 bases; junction bases not matched to a gene: 8. Per germline, CDR1 LGHNA and CDR2 YNFKEQ. The CDR3 nucleotides are TGTGCCAGCAGCCAAGATGTGCCGGGAGGGATGTACGAGCAGTACTTC. Its translation is CASSQDVPGGMYEQYF.